The 26 T cell receptor beta chains below come from one sample, sequenced in a study of blood T cell repertoires in COVID-19. Sequencing used immunoSEQ multiplex PCR; TCRdb keeps in-frame clones, though not all of them. The table shows 110,000 to 150,000 clones, with around 83% occurring only once. The sample taken for sequencing was peripheral blood. The receptors originated from an elderly woman with acute or convalescent COVID-19.

V is TRBV5-1 and J is TRBJ1-4; tentative D call: TRBD1 (5 bases). The CDR3 runs to 14 residues. V dropped 4 bases and J dropped 7 bases, with 14 bases sitting between them. The germline V gene has CDR1 SGHRS and CDR2 YFSETQ. As DNA, the CDR3 is TGCGCCAGCAGCGGGACCCAGGGAGGTGAAAAACTGTTTTTT. It yields the protein CASSGTQGGEKLFF.

The chain joins TRBV14 to TRBJ1-5, with D unresolved. In germline, CDR1 is SGHDN, CDR2 FVKESK. V lost 2 bases to trimming and J lost 4 bases, with 9 bases between them. The CDR3 consists of 14 residues. CDR3 in amino acids: CASSQSRGNQPQHF. The CDR3 DNA reads TGTGCCAGCAGCCAAAGTCGAGGAAATCAGCCCCAGCATTTT.

The rearrangement uses TRBV5-1 and TRBJ2-3; possibly TRBD2 for D (5 bases). The V and J ends lost 4 bases and 0 bases respectively, with 12 bases between them. The CDR3 sequence is 15 residues long. The germline gives CDR1 SGHRS, CDR2 YFSETQ. The CDR3, as DNA: TGCGCCAGCAGCGAAGGAGGTTCTAGCACAGATACGCAGTATTTT. The encoded protein is CASSEGGSSTDTQYF.

The gene calls are TRBV6-4 and TRBJ2-2; no reliable D call. Trimming pared 4 bases from V and 5 bases from J, leaving 8 bases between. Per germline, CDR1 MRHNA and CDR2 SNTAGT. CDR3 length equals 13 residues. CDR3 bases: TGTGCCAGCAGTGGATCCACTACCGGGGAGCTGTTTTTT. It translates to CASSGSTTGELFF.

V gene TRBV10-3 combines with J gene TRBJ1-2; D is uncertain. The CDR3 is 13 residues long. Germline V CDR1 and CDR2: ENHRY, SYGVKD. Trimming shortened V by 3 bases and J by 4 bases, and 9 bases separated the two germline ends. The CDR3 is CAISDPGTYGYTF. In DNA, the CDR3 is TGTGCCATCAGTGATCCAGGCACCTATGGCTACACCTTC.

The chain has TRBV7-2 and TRBJ1-1, with 7 bases lining up with TRBD1. CDR1 is SGHTA and CDR2 is FQGNSA in the germline V gene. The CDR3 contains 14 residues. V was pared by 6 bases and J by 1 base, with 5 bases of the junction left unmatched. The CDR3 reads CASRDRRGNTEAFF. The DNA of the CDR3 is TGTGCCAGCAGGGACAGGCGAGGGAACACTGAAGCTTTCTTT.

In its sample, this clone was seen once. The genes are TRBV7-9 and TRBJ2-7; 8 nucleotides line up with TRBD1. After removal of 5 bases from V and 1 base from J, the junction contained 4 bases not matched to a gene. This CDR3 is built from 14 residues. Germline CDR1 SEHNR, CDR2 FQNEAQ (reference sequence). CDR3: CASSPWDRSYEQYF. CDR3 nucleotide sequence: TGTGCCAGCAGCCCCTGGGACAGGTCCTACGAGCAGTACTTC. The full variable domain, rest sourced from reference TRBV7-9 and TRBJ2-7, is DTGVSQNPRHKITKRGQNVTFRCDPISEHNRLYWYRQTLGQGPEFLTYFQNEAQLEKSRLLSDRFSAERPKGSFSTLEIQRTEQGDSAMYLCASSPWDRSYEQYFGPGTRLTVT.

A note on this clone: At one of its ends the junction is not consistent with the germline gene, which may arise from a read error. The rearrangement joins TRBV29-1 to TRBJ1-2; D is perhaps TRBD1 (5 bases). The CDR3 extends over 10 amino acids. Per the germline V gene, CDR1 is SQVTM and CDR2 is ANQGSEA. The CDR3 region has the DNA TGCAGCGTGACGGGGGGGAGAATTTTTTTC. Its protein product is CSVTGGRIFF.

This chain uses TRBV9 with TRBJ1-6; 7 bases line up with TRBD1. CDR3 size: 15 residues. V gave up 4 bases and J gave up 4 bases; unmatched junction bases: 5. Germline CDR1 and CDR2: SGDLS and YYNGEE. Here the CDR3 reads CASSPGQLYNSPLHF. The CDR3 bases are TGTGCCAGCAGCCCGGGACAGCTGTATAATTCACCCCTCCACTTT.

The chain employs TRBV2 and TRBJ1-4; 7 nucleotides agree with TRBD1. The CDR3 spans 15 residues. Germline values: CDR1 SNHLY, CDR2 FYNNEI. J gave up 2 bases and V 6 bases, and 6 bases lay outside the gene matches. For the CDR3, the DNA is TGTGCCAGCAGCAAGACAGGGAAGACTAATGAAAAACTGTTTTTT. Protein sequence: CASSKTGKTNEKLFF.

The chain employs TRBV7-2 and TRBJ1-1; D gene ambiguous. The CDR3 runs to 14 residues. V dropped 3 bases and J dropped 3 bases, with 11 bases sitting between them. Germline values: CDR1 SGHTA, CDR2 FQGNSA. CDR3 protein: CASSLGWGDTEAFF. Here the CDR3 DNA reads TGTGCCAGCAGCTTGGGGTGGGGAGACACTGAAGCTTTCTTT.

The gene calls are TRBV2 and TRBJ2-5, with 12 bases fitting TRBD2. The CDR3 is made up of 19 amino acids. The germline CDR1 and CDR2 sequences are SNHLY and FYNNEI. The ends lost 3 bases at V and 5 bases at J; junction bases unmatched: 16. The DNA for the CDR3 is TGTGCCAGCAGTGATTCCCCGGGTCGGCCTAGCGGGGGGGGTGAGACCCAGTACTTC. The encoded protein is CASSDSPGRPSGGGETQYF.

This chain links TRBV6-5 with TRBJ1-2; D gene unclear. Germline CDR1 and CDR2: MNHEY and SVGAGI. The CDR3 sequence is 13 residues long. Trimming pared 8 bases from V and 4 bases from J, leaving 14 bases between. The CDR3 DNA reads as TGTGCCAGCCGTTCCGGGTCCTCCTATGGCTACACCTTC. It yields the protein CASRSGSSYGYTF.

This clone has more than one count but fewer than ten. The chain recombines TRBV20-1 with TRBJ2-7; tentative D call: TRBD2 (6 bases). V was pared by 5 bases and J by 7 bases, with 12 bases between. The CDR3 runs 11 residues. Germline V gene lookup returns CDR1 DFQATT and CDR2 SNEGSKA (reference sequence). CDR3 residues: CSAGGGQEQYF. In DNA, the CDR3 is TGCAGTGCTGGAGGAGGGCAAGAGCAGTACTTC.

This clone was seen a few times. The chain employs TRBV4-1 and TRBJ2-7; D uncertain. Trimming took 3 bases from V and 6 from J, leaving 9 bases between them. CDR3 length equals 12 residues. Germline values: CDR1 MGHRA, CDR2 YSYEKL. As DNA, the CDR3 is TGCGCCAGCAGCCATACCTATGGCGAGCAGTACTTC. Protein: CASSHTYGEQYF.

The V and J genes are TRBV9 and TRBJ2-3, with 7 bases matching TRBD2. The CDR3 is 16 amino acids. Germline V gene data show CDR1 as SGDLS and CDR2 as YYNGEE. V was clipped by 0 bases and J by 1 base; unmatched bases: 5. Here the CDR3 DNA reads TGTGCCAGCAGCGTAGCTGCGGGGGTTGGCACAGATACGCAGTATTTT. Protein sequence: CASSVAAGVGTDTQYF.

The chain couples TRBV19 to TRBJ1-2; TRBD1 aligns across 7 bases. The CDR3 is 17 residues long. CDR1 LNHDA and CDR2 SQIVND come from the germline V gene (reference sequence). Trimming removed 5 bases from V and 0 bases from J; junction bases left unmatched: 12. CDR3 sequence (DNA): TGTGCCAGTAGTTTACCGGGACAGAGAATTACTAACTATGGCTACACCTTC. Translation: CASSLPGQRITNYGYTF.

The V gene is TRBV7-3, the J gene TRBJ2-1; possibly TRBD2 for D (6 bases). The CDR3 runs 14 residues. The germline V gene has CDR1 SGHTA and CDR2 FQGTGA. The germline V and J ends were trimmed by 5 bases and 5 bases, with 13 bases remaining between them. For the CDR3, the DNA is TGTGCCAGCAGCCCCCCGGGACTCCACAATGAGCAGTTCTTC. Translating gives CASSPPGLHNEQFF.

The rearrangement links TRBV19 to TRBJ1-2; 10 bases agree with TRBD1. CDR3 length: 14 residues. V was pared by 6 bases and J by 2 bases, with 3 bases of the junction left unmatched. From germline, CDR1 is LNHDA and CDR2 SQIVND (reference sequence). The CDR3 loop reads CASSRDRGNYGYTF. The CDR3 bases are TGTGCCAGTAGCCGGGACAGGGGAAACTATGGCTACACCTTC.

Details on this clone: This sample also contains other DNA sequences that code for the same CDR3. V gene TRBV5-1 combines with J gene TRBJ1-1, with a weak D call TRBD1 (6 bases). The CDR3 has 14 amino acids. Trimming took off 0 bases at V and 2 bases at J, with 8 bases between the two ends. The germline V gene has CDR1 SGHRS and CDR2 YFSETQ. The CDR3 spells CASSLGTANTEAFF. The CDR3 nucleotides read TGCGCCAGCAGCTTGGGGACAGCTAACACTGAAGCTTTCTTT.

The chain couples TRBV5-1 to TRBJ2-6; 8 nucleotides line up with TRBD1. This CDR3 has 16 residues. Germline values: CDR1 SGHRS, CDR2 YFSETQ. J lost 5 bases, V lost 5 bases, and 9 bases had no gene match. CDR3 in amino acids: CASSQDRATRANVLTF. The CDR3 DNA sequence: TGCGCCAGCAGTCAGGACAGGGCCACCCGGGCCAACGTCCTGACTTTC.

V gene TRBV7-8 combines with J gene TRBJ1-1, with a possible D match to TRBD1 (5 bases). Germline V gives CDR1 SGHVS, CDR2 FQNEAQ. Trimming stripped 11 bases from V and 0 bases from J, with 16 bases between. This CDR3 has 14 amino acids. The CDR3 loop is CAGSEGRLNTEAFF. CDR3 sequence (DNA): TGTGCCGGGTCGGAGGGACGGCTGAACACTGAAGCTTTCTTT.

The chain combines TRBV2 with TRBJ1-1, with 8 bases aligning to TRBD1. The V gene end was trimmed by 6 bases and the J gene end by 1 base; junction bases not matched to a gene: 4. The CDR3 is made up of 14 amino acids. Germline CDR1 and CDR2: SNHLY and FYNNEI. The CDR3 is CASRGTGANTEAFF. The CDR3 region has the DNA TGTGCCAGCAGGGGGACAGGAGCGAACACTGAAGCTTTCTTT.

The chain is built from TRBV3-1 (or the pseudogene TRBV3-2) and TRBJ1-6, with TRBD1 as a possible D gene (5 bases). V shed 6 bases and J shed 6 bases, with 18 bases lying between them. The CDR3 has 16 amino acids. Looked up from germline, CDR1 is LGHDT and CDR2 is YNNKEL (reference sequence). CDR3 in DNA: TGTGCCAGCAGTCGAGCGGGACGGGAGATTAATTCACCCCTCCACTTT. It specifies CASSRAGREINSPLHF.

CDR3 DNA sequence: TGTGCCAGCACCTCTCCCCCCCCGGGACAAAAAAATGAGCAGTTCTTC. As protein: CASTSPPPGQKNEQFF. The gene calls are TRBV7-9 and TRBJ2-1; maybe TRBD1 (6 bases). Germline loops: CDR1 SEHNR, CDR2 FQNEAQ (reference sequence). Trimming removed 7 bases from V and 7 bases from J, with 23 bases in between. The CDR3 has 16 amino acids.

This sequence joins TRBV13 and TRBJ2-7; TRBD1 is a possible D gene (6 bases). The CDR3 contains 14 residues. V shed 1 base and J shed 6 bases, with 13 bases lying between them. CDR1 and CDR2 from the germline V gene are PRHDT and FYEKMQ (reference sequence). The CDR3 sequence is CASSLVGTSPEQYF. The CDR3 DNA is TGTGCCAGCAGCTTAGTCGGGACATCCCCCGAGCAGTACTTC.